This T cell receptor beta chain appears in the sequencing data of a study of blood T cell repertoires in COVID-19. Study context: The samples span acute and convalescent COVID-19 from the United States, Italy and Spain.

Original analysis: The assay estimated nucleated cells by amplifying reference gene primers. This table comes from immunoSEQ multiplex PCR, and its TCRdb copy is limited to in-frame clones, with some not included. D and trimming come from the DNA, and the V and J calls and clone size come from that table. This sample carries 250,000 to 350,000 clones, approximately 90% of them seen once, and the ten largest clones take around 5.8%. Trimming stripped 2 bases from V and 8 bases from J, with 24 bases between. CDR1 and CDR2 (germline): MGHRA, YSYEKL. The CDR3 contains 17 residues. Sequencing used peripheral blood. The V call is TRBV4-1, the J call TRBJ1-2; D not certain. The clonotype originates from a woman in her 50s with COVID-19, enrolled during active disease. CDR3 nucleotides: TGCGCCAGCAGCCAAACGGCGGGGAAATCCCTGGTGGGGGGCTACACCTTC. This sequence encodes CASSQTAGKSLVGGYTF.